The present T cell receptor (beta chain) was sequenced within a study of T-cell reconstitution after alpha-beta-depleted transplantation in children. This clonotype was observed a handful of times. Its cognate antigen is unknown. Overall study results and limits: T-cell numbers and diversity one year post-transplant derived largely from freshly generated T cells. Reported findings indicate that, about two months after transplant, alpha-beta T cells came from several hundred expanded clones, which were derived from non-depleted graft cells. There were some patients whose high TCRbeta diversity at day 60 came from surviving recipient T cells and thymic progenitors.

The germline V gene has CDR1 DFQATT and CDR2 SNEGSKA (reference sequence). The CDR3 spans 16 residues. V lost 6 bases to trimming and J lost 4 bases; unmatched junction nucleotides: 14. A library of TCRbeta sequences, prepared with unique molecular identifiers, was generated. Via MiXCR, TCRdb re-called the PCR reads, giving one row per CDR3 protein. The data contain some 200,000 distinct CDR3 sequences, roughly 6.3% of them singletons. The clonotype was recovered from a girl in the first two years of life with combined immunodeficiency, due to receive a stem cell transplant. The sample here was PBMCs, taken before TCRalphabeta/CD19-depleted stem cell transplant. The chain links TRBV20-1 to TRBJ2-3; 9 bases fit TRBD1. The CDR3 sequence: CSATPPDRGWADTQYF. The CDR3 coding sequence is TGCAGTGCGACCCCTCCCGACAGGGGGTGGGCAGATACGCAGTATTTT.